This T cell receptor beta chain was recovered during a study of beta chain features in type 1 diabetes. Study-wide results and limits: Highly expressing activated T cells could be over-counted with a cDNA template. People with Type 1 diabetes carried modestly yet significantly shorter TCRB CDR3s in all four CD4+ subsets. There were fewer insertions and more deletions at the VDJ junctions of type 1 diabetes patients.

A sort by CD45RO/CCR7/CD25/CD127/CD95/CD27 yielded CD4+ naive, central memory, regulatory and stem cell-like memory cells. Sequencing targeted expressed TCRB transcripts, as all isolated RNA had been reverse transcribed. TCRdb's copy holds only in-frame clones and misses some; the assay was immunoSEQ multiplex PCR. The data hold over 500,000 clones, with roughly a sixth observed a single time. Trimming pared 11 bases from V and 3 bases from J, leaving 17 bases between. The CDR3 extends over 13 amino acids. The germline gives CDR1 MNHNY, CDR2 SVGAGI (reference sequence). In regard to this clone: Its antigen is not identified.

This rearrangement joins TRBV6-6 to TRBJ2-7, with a possible D match to TRBD2 (5 bases). The clonotype comes from a man younger than 30 in good health. The sample comprised naive CD4+ T cells from blood. CDR3 residues: CAARGQPYYEQYF. CDR3 DNA: TGTGCCGCGCGCGGGCAACCCTACTACGAGCAGTACTTC.